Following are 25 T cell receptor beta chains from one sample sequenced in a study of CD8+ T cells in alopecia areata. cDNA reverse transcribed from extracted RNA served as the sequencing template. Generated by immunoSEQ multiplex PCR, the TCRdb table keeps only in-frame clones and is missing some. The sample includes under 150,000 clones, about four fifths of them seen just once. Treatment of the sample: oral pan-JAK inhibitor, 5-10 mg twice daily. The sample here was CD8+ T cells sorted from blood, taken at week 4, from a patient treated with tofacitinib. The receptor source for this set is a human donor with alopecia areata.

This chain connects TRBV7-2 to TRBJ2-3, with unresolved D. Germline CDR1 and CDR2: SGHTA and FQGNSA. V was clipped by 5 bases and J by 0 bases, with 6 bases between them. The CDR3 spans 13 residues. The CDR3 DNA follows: TGTGCCAGCAGCCCTATAAGCACAGATACGCAGTATTTT. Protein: CASSPISTDTQYF.

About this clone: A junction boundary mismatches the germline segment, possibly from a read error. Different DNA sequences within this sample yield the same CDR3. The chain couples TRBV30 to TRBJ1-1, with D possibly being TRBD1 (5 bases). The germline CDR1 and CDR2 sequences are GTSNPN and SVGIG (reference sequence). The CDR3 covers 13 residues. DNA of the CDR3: TGTGCCTGGAGTGTAAAGGGGAACACTGAAGCTTTCTTC. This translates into CAWSVKGNTEAFF.

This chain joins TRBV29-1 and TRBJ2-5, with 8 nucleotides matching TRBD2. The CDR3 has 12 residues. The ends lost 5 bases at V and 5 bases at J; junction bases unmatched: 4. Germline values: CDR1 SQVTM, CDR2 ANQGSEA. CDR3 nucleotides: TGCAGCGTTAGCGGGGGATGGGAGACCCAGTACTTC. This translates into CSVSGGWETQYF.

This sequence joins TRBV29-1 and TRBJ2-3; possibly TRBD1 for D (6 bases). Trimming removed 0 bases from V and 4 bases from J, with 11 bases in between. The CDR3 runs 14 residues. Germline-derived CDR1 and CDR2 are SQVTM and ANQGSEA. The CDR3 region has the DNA TGCAGCGTTGAAGACCCCAGGGGTGCAGATACGCAGTATTTT. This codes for CSVEDPRGADTQYF.

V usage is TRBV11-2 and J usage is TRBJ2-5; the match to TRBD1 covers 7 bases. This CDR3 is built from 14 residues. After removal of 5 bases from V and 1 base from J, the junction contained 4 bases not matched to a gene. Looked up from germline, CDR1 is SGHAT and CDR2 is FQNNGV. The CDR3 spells CASSRGTAQETQYF. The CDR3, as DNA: TGTGCCAGCAGCCGAGGGACAGCCCAAGAGACCCAGTACTTC.

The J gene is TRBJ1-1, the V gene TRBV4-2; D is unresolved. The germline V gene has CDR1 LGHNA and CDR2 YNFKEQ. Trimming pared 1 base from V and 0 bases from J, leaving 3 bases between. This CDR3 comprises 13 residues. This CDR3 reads CASSQVLNTEAFF. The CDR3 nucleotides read TGTGCCAGCAGCCAAGTCCTGAACACTGAAGCTTTCTTT.

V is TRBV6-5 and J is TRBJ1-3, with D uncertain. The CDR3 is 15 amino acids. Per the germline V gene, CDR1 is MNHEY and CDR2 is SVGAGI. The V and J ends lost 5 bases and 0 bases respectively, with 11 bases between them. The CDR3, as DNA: TGTGCCAGCAGTCCTACTCGGACCTCTGGAAACACCATATATTTT. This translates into CASSPTRTSGNTIYF.

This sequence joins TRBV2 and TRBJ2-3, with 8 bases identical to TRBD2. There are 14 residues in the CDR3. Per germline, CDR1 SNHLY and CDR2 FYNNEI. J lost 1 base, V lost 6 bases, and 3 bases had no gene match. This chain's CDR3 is CASRTGGRTDTQYF. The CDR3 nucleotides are TGTGCCAGCAGGACGGGGGGGCGCACAGATACGCAGTATTTT.

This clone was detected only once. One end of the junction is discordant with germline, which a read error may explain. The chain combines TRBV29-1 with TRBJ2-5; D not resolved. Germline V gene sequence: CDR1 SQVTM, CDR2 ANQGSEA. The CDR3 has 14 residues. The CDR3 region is CCVDVYGLQETQYF. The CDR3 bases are TGCTGCGTTGATGTTTACGGATTACAAGAGACCCAGTACTTC.

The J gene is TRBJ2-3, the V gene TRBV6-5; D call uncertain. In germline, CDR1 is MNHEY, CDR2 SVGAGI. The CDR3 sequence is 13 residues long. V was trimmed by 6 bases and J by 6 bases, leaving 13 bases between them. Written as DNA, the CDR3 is TGTGCCAGCAGCCCAACCAGGCCGGATACGCAGTATTTT. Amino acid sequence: CASSPTRPDTQYF.

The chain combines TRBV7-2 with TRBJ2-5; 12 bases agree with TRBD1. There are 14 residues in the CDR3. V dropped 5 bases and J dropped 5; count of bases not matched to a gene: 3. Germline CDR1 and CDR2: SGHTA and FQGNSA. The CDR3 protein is CASSPGQGAETQYF. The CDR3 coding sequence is TGTGCCAGCAGCCCGGGACAGGGGGCGGAGACCCAGTACTTC.

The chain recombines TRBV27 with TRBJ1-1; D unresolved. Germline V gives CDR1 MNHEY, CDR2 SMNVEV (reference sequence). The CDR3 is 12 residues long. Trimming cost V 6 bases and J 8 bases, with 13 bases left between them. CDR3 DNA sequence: TGTGCCAGCAGCTTTGCAGGACGGGAAGCTTTCTTT. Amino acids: CASSFAGREAFF.

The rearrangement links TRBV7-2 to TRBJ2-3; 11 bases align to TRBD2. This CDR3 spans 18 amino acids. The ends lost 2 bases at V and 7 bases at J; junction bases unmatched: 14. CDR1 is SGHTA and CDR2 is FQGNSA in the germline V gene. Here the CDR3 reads CASSLMGLAGGRDHTQYF. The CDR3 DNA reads TGTGCCAGCAGCTTAATGGGGCTAGCGGGGGGTCGCGATCATACGCAGTATTTT. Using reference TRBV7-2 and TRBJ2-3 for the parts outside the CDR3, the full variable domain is GAGVSQSPSNKVTEKGKDVELRCDPISGHTALYWYRQSLGQGLEFLIYFQGNSAPDKSGLPSDRFSAERTGGSVSTLTIQRTQQEDSAVYLCASSLMGLAGGRDHTQYFGPGTRLTVL.

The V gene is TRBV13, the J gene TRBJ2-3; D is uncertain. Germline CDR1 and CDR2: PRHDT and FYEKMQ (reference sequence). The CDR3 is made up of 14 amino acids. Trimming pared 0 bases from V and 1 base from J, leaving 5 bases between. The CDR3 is CASSLGRGTDTQYF. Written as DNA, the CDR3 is TGTGCCAGCAGCTTAGGCCGGGGCACAGATACGCAGTATTTT.

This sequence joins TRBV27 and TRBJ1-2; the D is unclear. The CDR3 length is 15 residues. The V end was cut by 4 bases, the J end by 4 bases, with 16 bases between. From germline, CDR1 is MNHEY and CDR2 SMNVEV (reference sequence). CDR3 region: CASSSETGSRYGYTF. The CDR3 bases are TGTGCCAGCAGTTCTGAAACGGGGAGTCGCTATGGCTACACCTTC.

CDR3 in DNA: TGTGCCAGCAGCGGTAGCGGGGGGGCCTACAATGAGCAGTTCTTC. As protein: CASSGSGGAYNEQFF. The V gene is TRBV7-2, the J gene TRBJ2-1, with 11 positions matching TRBD2. Germline V gene lookup returns CDR1 SGHTA and CDR2 FQGNSA. Germline trimming cut 5 bases from V and 2 bases from J; bases unmatched to any gene: 2. There are 15 residues in the CDR3. Filled out from reference TRBV7-2 and TRBJ2-1, the complete variable domain reads GAGVSQSPSNKVTEKGKDVELRCDPISGHTALYWYRQSLGQGLEFLIYFQGNSAPDKSGLPSDRFSAERTGGSVSTLTIQRTQQEDSAVYLCASSGSGGAYNEQFFGPGTRLTVL.

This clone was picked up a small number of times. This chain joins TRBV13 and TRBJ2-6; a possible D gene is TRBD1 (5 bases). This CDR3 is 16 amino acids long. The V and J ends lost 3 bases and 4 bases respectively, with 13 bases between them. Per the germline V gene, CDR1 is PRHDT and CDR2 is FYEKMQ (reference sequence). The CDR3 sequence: CASSFRGMEGANVLTF. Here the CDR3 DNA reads TGTGCCAGCAGCTTTAGGGGAATGGAAGGGGCCAACGTCCTGACTTTC.

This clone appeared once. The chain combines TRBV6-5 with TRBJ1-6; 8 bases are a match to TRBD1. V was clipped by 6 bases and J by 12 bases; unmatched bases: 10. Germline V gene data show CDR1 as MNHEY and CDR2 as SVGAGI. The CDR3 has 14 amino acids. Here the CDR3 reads CASRATGEIRPLHF. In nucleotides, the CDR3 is TGTGCCAGCAGAGCGACAGGGGAAATAAGACCCCTCCACTTT.

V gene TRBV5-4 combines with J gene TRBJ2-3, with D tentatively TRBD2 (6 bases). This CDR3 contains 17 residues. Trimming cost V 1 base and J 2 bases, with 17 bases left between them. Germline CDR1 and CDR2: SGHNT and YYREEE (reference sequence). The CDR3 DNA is TGTGCCAGCAGCTTGTTTGGGACTTCCTTGCTCACAGATACGCAGTATTTT. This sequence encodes CASSLFGTSLLTDTQYF.

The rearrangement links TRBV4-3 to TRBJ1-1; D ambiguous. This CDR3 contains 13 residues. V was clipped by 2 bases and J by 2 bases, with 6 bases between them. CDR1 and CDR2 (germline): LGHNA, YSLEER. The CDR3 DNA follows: TGCGCCAGCAGCCAACGAGGCAACACTGAAGCTTTCTTT. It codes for CASSQRGNTEAFF.

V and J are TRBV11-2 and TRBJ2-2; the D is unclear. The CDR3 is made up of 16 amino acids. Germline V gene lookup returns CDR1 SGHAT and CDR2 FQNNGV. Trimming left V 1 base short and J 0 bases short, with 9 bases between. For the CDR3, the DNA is TGTGCCAGCAGCTTAGTTCTACCGTCGAACACCGGGGAGCTGTTTTTT. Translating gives CASSLVLPSNTGELFF.

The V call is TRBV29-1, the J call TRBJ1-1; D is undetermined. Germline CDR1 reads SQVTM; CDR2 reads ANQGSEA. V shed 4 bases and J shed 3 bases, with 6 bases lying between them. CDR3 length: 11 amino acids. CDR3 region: CSVGRYTEAFF. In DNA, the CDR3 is TGCAGCGTTGGTCGGTACACTGAAGCTTTCTTT.

For the CDR3, the DNA is TGTGCCAGCAGCACCGACAGTTTAGGTTACAATGAGCAGTTCTTC. Residues: CASSTDSLGYNEQFF. This rearrangement joins TRBV5-6 to TRBJ2-1; possible D gene TRBD1, 5 bases. Looked up from germline, CDR1 is SGHDT and CDR2 is YYEEEE. V lost 4 bases to trimming and J lost 4 bases, with 15 bases between them. The CDR3 spans 15 residues.

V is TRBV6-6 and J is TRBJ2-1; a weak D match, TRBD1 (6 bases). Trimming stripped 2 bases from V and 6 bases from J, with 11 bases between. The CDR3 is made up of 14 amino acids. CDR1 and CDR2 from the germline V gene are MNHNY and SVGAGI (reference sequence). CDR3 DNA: TGTGCCAGCAGTTACACGGGACACCTCAATGAGCAGTTCTTC. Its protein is CASSYTGHLNEQFF.

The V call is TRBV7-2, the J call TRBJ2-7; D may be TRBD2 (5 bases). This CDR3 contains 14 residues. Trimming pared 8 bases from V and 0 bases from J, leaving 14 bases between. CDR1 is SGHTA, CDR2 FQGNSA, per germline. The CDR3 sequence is CASQAPGSSYEQYF. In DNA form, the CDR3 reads TGTGCCAGCCAAGCCCCGGGGAGCTCCTACGAGCAGTACTTC.